This T cell receptor beta chain appears in the sequencing data of a study of OX40 agonist ivuxolimab in advanced cancers. The protocol was immunoSEQ multiplex PCR, while the TCRdb copy is restricted to in-frame clones and leaves out a portion. The sample lists about 14,000 clones; roughly 75% were seen once. Trimming shortened V by 5 bases and J by 1 base, and 8 bases separated the two germline ends. The CDR3 spans 13 residues. Germline loops: CDR1 SEHNR, CDR2 FQNEAQ (reference sequence). Sampled blood was obtained at baseline, cycle 4 day 1, and cycle 7 day 1. Worth noting for this clone: Its target is not known.

Points from the study as a whole: Mean expanded clone counts were higher in CD8+ than CD4+ T cells. The study observed clonal expansion of CD4+ and CD8+ blood T cells by week 6 at 0.1 to 3.0 mg/kg.

The receptor comes from an adult with an advanced solid tumor such as melanoma, head and neck, liver or kidney cancer. V is TRBV7-9 and J is TRBJ1-1, with D maybe TRBD1 (5 bases). The sample in question was CD4+ or CD8+ T cells sorted from blood, obtained in a trial of the OX40 agonist ivuxolimab. The chain's CDR3 is CASSPTENTEAFF. CDR3 nucleotide sequence: TGTGCCAGCAGCCCGACAGAGAACACTGAAGCTTTCTTT.